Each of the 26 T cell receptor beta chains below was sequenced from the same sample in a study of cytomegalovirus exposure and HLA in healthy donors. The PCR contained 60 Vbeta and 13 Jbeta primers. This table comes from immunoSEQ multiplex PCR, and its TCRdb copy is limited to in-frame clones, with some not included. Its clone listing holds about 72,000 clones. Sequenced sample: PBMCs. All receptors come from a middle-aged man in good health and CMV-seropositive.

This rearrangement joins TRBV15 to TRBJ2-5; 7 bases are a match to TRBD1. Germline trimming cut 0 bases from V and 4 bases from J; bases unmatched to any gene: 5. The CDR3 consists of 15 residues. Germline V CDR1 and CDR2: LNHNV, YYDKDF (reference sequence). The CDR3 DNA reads TGTGCCACCAGCAGAGATTTATCAGGGGGAGAGACCCAGTACTTC. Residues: CATSRDLSGGETQYF.

CDR3 residues: CASSGPGSYGYTF. For the CDR3, the DNA is TGTGCCAGCAGTGGTCCAGGTTCCTATGGCTACACCTTC. This chain joins TRBV27 and TRBJ1-2; D is unclear. This CDR3 comprises 13 residues. Germline CDR1 MNHEY, CDR2 SMNVEV (reference sequence). V lost 5 bases and J lost 4, with 11 bases in between.

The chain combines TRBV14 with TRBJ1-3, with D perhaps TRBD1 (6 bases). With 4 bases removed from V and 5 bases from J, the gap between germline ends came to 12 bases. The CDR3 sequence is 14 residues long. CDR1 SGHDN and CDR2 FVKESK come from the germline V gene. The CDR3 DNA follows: TGTGCCAGCAGCCGCCCAGGGGTTCGAAACACCATATATTTT. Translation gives CASSRPGVRNTIYF.

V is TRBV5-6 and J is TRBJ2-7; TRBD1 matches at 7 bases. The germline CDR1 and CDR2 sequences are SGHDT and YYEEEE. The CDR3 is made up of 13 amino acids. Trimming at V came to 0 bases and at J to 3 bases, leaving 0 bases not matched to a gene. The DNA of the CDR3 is TGTGCCAGCAGCTTGGGGACAGGCTACGAGCAGTACGTC. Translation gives CASSLGTGYEQYV.

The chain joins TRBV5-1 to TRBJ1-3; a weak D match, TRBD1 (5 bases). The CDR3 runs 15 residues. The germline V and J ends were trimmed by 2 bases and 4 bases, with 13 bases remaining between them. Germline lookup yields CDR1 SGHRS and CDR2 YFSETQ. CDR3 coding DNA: TGCGCCAGCAGCTTATCAGGGTTCTCCGGAAACACCATATATTTT. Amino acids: CASSLSGFSGNTIYF.

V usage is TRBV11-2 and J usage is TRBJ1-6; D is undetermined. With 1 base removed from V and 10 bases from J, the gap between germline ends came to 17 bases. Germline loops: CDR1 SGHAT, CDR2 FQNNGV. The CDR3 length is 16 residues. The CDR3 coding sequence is TGTGCCAGCAGCTTAGTTCCGGTTATCGTAAGATCACCCCTCCACTTT. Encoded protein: CASSLVPVIVRSPLHF.

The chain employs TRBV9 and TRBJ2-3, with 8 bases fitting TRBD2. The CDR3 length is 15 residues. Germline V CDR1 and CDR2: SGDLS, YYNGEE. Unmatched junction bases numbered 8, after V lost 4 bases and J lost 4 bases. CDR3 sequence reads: CASSFSGGQADTQYF. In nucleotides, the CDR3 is TGTGCCAGCAGCTTCTCGGGGGGGCAGGCAGATACGCAGTATTTT. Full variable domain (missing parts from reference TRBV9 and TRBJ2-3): DSGVTQTPKHLITATGQRVTLRCSPRSGDLSVYWYQQSLDQGLQFLIQYYNGEERAKGNILERFSAQQFPDLHSELNLSSLELGDSALYFCASSFSGGQADTQYFGPGTRLTVL.

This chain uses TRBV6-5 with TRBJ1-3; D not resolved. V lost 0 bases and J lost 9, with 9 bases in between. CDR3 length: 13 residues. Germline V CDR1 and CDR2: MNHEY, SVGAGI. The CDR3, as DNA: TGTGCCAGCAGTTACTCAGTGGAGGGCACCATATATTTT. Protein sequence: CASSYSVEGTIYF.

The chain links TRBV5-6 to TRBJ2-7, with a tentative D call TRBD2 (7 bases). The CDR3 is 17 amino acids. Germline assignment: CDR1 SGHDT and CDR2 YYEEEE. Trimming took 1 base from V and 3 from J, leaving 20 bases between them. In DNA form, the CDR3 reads TGTGCCAGCAGCTTGTCGATAGGGGGGGAAATGAGCTACGAGCAGTACTTC. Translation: CASSLSIGGEMSYEQYF.

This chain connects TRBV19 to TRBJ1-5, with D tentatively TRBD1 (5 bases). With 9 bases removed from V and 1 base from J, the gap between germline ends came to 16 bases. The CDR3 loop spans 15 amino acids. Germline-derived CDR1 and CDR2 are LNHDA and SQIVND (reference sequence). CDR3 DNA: TGTGCCAGCGATTACAGGAGAAAGAGCAATCAGCCCCAGCATTTT. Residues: CASDYRRKSNQPQHF.

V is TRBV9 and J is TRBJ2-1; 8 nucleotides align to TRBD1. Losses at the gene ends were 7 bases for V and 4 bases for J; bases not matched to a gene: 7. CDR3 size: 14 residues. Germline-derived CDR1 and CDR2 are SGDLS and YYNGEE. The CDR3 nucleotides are TGTGCCAGCCAGACAGGGGACCTTTACAATGAGCAGTTCTTC. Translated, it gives CASQTGDLYNEQFF. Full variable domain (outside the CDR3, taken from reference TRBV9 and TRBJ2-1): DSGVTQTPKHLITATGQRVTLRCSPRSGDLSVYWYQQSLDQGLQFLIQYYNGEERAKGNILERFSAQQFPDLHSELNLSSLELGDSALYFCASQTGDLYNEQFFGPGTRLTVL.

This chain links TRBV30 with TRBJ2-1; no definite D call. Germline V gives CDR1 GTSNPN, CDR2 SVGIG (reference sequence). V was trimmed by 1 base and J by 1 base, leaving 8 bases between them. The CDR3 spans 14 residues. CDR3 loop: CAWSDLRSYNEQFF. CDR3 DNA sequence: TGTGCCTGGAGTGACTTGAGGTCCTACAATGAGCAGTTCTTC.

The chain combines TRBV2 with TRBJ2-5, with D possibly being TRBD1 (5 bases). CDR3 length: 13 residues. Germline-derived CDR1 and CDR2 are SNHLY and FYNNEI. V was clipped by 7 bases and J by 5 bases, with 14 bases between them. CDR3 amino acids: CASMGPPWETQYF. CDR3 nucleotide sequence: TGTGCCAGCATGGGGCCCCCTTGGGAGACCCAGTACTTC.

The CDR3 sequence: CASSNQGEGNYGYTF. CDR3 nucleotides: TGTGCCAGTAGTAACCAGGGGGAAGGTAACTATGGCTACACCTTC. The chain recombines TRBV19 with TRBJ1-2; 7 bases agree with TRBD1. Looked up from germline, CDR1 is LNHDA and CDR2 is SQIVND (reference sequence). Trimming removed 4 bases from V and 1 base from J; junction bases left unmatched: 6. The CDR3 spans 15 residues.

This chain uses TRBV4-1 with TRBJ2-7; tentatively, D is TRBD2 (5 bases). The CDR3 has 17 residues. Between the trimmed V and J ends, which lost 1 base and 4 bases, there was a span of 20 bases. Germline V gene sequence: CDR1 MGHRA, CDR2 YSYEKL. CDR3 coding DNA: TGCGCCAGCAGCCAAGGAGCGCTAGCTAGAGAGAGATACGAGCAGTACTTC. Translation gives CASSQGALARERYEQYF.

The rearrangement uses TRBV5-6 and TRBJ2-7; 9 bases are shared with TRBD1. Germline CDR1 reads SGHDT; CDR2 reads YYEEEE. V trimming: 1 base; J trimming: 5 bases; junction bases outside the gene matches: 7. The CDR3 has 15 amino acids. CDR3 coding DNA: TGTGCCAGCAGCTTGCAGGGCACAGGGGGCAACGAGCAGTACGTC. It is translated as CASSLQGTGGNEQYV.

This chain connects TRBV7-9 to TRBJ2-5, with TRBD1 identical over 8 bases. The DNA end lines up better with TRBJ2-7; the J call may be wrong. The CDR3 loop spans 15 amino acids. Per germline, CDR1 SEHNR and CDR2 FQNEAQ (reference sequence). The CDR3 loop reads CASSHPGQVSYEQYF. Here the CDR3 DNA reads TGTGCCAGCAGCCATCCGGGACAGGTCTCCTACGAGCAGTACTTC.

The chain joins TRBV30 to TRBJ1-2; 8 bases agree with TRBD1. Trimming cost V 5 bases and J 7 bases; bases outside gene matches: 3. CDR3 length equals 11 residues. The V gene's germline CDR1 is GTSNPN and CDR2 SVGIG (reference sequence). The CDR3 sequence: CAWDRGAGYTF. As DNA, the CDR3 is TGTGCCTGGGACAGGGGTGCTGGCTACACCTTC.

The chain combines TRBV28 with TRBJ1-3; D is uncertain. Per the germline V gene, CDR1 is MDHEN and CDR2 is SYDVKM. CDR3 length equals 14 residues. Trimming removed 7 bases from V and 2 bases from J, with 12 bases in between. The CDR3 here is CASMASWPGNTIYF. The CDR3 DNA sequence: TGTGCCAGCATGGCCTCTTGGCCTGGAAACACCATATATTTT.

The CDR3 reads CASSQGRDRTSSYEQYF. Written as DNA, the CDR3 is TGCGCCAGCAGCCAAGGGAGGGACAGGACTAGCTCCTACGAGCAGTACTTC. The genes are TRBV4-1 and TRBJ2-7; D is possibly TRBD1 (8 bases). This CDR3 has 17 residues. The germline gives CDR1 MGHRA, CDR2 YSYEKL. Between the trimmed V and J ends, which lost 1 base and 0 bases, there was a span of 16 bases.

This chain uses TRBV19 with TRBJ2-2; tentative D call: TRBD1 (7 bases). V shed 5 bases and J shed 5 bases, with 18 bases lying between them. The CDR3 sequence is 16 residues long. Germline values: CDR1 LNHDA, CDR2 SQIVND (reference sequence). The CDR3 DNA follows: TGTGCCAGTAGTTTACCGACAGGGAGGAGGACCGGGGAGCTGTTTTTT. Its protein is CASSLPTGRRTGELFF.

The CDR3: CASTLTSGRWNEQFF. In DNA form, the CDR3 reads TGTGCCAGCACCTTGACTAGCGGGAGATGGAATGAGCAGTTCTTC. The chain links TRBV6-6 to TRBJ2-1; 12 bases fit TRBD2. Trimming took 7 bases from V and 7 from J; bases not matched to a gene: 8. The CDR3 spans 15 residues. Germline CDR1 and CDR2: MNHNY and SVGAGI (reference sequence).

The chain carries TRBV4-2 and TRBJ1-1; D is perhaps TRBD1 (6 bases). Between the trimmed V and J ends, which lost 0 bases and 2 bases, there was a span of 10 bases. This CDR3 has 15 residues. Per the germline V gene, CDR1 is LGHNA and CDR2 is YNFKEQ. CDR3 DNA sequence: TGTGCCAGCAGCCAAGACACAGGGTCTAACACTGAAGCTTTCTTT. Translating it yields CASSQDTGSNTEAFF.

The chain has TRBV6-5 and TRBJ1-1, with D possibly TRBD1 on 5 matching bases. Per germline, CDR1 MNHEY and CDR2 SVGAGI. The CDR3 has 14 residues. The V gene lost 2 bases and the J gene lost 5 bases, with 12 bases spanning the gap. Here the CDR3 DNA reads TGTGCCAGCAGTTACGCGGCTGGGGGGACTGAAGCTTTCTTT. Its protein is CASSYAAGGTEAFF.

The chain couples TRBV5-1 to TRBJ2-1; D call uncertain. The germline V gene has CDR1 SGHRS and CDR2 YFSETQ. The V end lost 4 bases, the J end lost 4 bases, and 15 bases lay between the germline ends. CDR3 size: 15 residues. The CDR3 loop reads CASSPVGPSYNEQFF. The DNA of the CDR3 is TGCGCCAGCAGCCCTGTGGGCCCCTCTTACAATGAGCAGTTCTTC. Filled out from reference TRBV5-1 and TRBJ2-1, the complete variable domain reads KAGVTQTPRYLIKTRGQQVTLSCSPISGHRSVSWYQQTPGQGLQFLFEYFSETQRNKGNFPGRFSGRQFSNSRSEMNVSTLELGDSALYLCASSPVGPSYNEQFFGPGTRLTVL.

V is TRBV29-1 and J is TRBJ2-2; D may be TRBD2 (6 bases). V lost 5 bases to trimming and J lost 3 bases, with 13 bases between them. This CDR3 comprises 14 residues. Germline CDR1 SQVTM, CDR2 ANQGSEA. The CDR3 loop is CSVPAGTHTGELFF. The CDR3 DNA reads TGCAGCGTTCCCGCCGGGACTCACACCGGGGAGCTGTTTTTT.